The source of this T cell receptor (beta chain) is a study of cytomegalovirus exposure and HLA in healthy donors. Repertoires were generated with immunoSEQ multiplex PCR, while TCRdb's copy carries only in-frame clones and drops some. Here the sample spans about 160,000 clones, 95% to 97% being singletons. Points from the study as a whole: In vitro work confirmed that a few CMV-associated chains recognize CMV antigens. The study recorded 150 to 200 TCR beta chains that were cytomegalovirus-associated.

Comments on this clone: Its specificity is unknown.

This CDR3 comprises 15 residues. CDR1 is MNHNY and CDR2 is SVGAGI in the germline V gene (reference sequence). The V end lost 7 bases, the J end lost 1 base, and 15 bases lay between the germline ends. V is TRBV6-6 and J is TRBJ2-3; D possibly corresponds to TRBD2 (7 bases). The source material was PBMCs. The receptor's source is a woman younger than 30 in good health and CMV-seronegative. The CDR3 spells CASTERGGGTDTQYF. The CDR3 nucleotides are TGTGCCAGCACTGAGAGGGGGGGCGGCACAGATACGCAGTATTTT.